Detailed here is one T cell receptor beta chain. The sample is drawn from a study of blood T cell repertoires in COVID-19. V lost 0 bases to trimming and J lost 8 bases, with 11 bases between them. Germline V gene data show CDR1 as SEHNR and CDR2 as FQNEAQ (reference sequence). The CDR3 totals 15 residues. Some clones are missing from TCRdb's copy, which holds only in-frame ones; the method was immunoSEQ multiplex PCR. The sample includes 80,000 or so clones, approximately 81% of them seen just once. The specimen sequenced was peripheral blood. The chain carries TRBV7-9 and TRBJ1-6, with D possibly being TRBD1 (5 bases). The receptor was derived from a woman aged 80 or over with acute or convalescent COVID-19. The CDR3 DNA is TGTGCCAGCAGCTTAGCCACGGACACCTATTCACCCCTCCACTTT. Its protein product is CASSLATDTYSPLHF.